The 18 T cell receptor beta chains below come from one sample, sequenced in a study of T cells after yellow fever vaccination (dated by TCRdb to between 2017 and 2020). Library preparation was by 5' RACE. The data were produced on an Illumina HiSeq 2500. TCRdb trimmed the raw reads at Q25, called clones with MiXCR and kept productive beta chains. When rows share a CDR3 protein, they turn into one entry using the most common DNA and genes. This sample holds tens of thousands of distinct CDR3 sequences; around 7.7% were observed only once. The ten largest clones represent roughly two fifths of the sample. This specimen's treatment or condition label, interpreted: live attenuated yellow fever vaccine strain. This specimen was CD8+ T cells sorted from PBMCs, taken on the day of the yellow fever booster vaccination. The receptor set was obtained from a man between 25 and 39 years old who received the YFV17D yellow fever vaccine.

This clonotype was counted only a few times. This chain joins TRBV18 and TRBJ1-1; D is unclear. Germline-derived CDR1 and CDR2 are KGHSH and LQKENI. V lost 4 bases to trimming and J lost 1 base, with 13 bases between them. The CDR3 covers 15 residues. The CDR3 coding sequence is TGTGCCAGCTCACAGGATACTGTAAGGAACACTGAAGCTTTCTTT. Protein product: CASSQDTVRNTEAFF. The variable domain in full, completed from reference TRBV18 and TRBJ1-1, reads NAGVMQNPRHLVRRRGQEARLRCSPMKGHSHVYWYRQLPEEGLKFMVYLQKENIIDESGMPKERFSAEFPKEGPSILRIQQVVRGDSAAYFCASSQDTVRNTEAFFGQGTRLTVV.

This clonotype came up many times. The chain has TRBV15 and TRBJ1-1; no definite D call. The V and J ends lost 0 bases and 7 bases respectively, with 12 bases between them. Germline CDR1 is LNHNV and CDR2 is YYDKDF (reference sequence). CDR3 length: 14 residues. The DNA of the CDR3 is TGTGCCACCAGCAGAGATATAGGAACGCTTGAAGCTTTCTTT. It codes for CATSRDIGTLEAFF.

J is TRBJ2-4 and V is TRBV7-9; 7 positions match TRBD1. Germline CDR1 is SEHNR and CDR2 is FQNEAQ (reference sequence). The length of the CDR3 is 14 residues. The trim removed 4 bases at V and 2 bases at J, leaving 2 bases unmatched. This CDR3 reads CASSSTGSKNIQYF. The DNA of the CDR3 is TGTGCCAGCAGCTCGACAGGGTCCAAAAACATTCAGTACTTC.

The chain carries TRBV2 and TRBJ2-3; tentatively, D is TRBD1 (6 bases). The V end lost 8 bases, the J end lost 2 bases, and 20 bases lay between the germline ends. The CDR3 is 16 amino acids. CDR1 is SNHLY, CDR2 FYNNEI, per germline. The CDR3 spells CASVATGAVHTDTQYF. CDR3 DNA sequence: TGTGCCAGCGTCGCGACAGGCGCTGTCCACACAGATACGCAGTATTTT.

This clonotype was observed a few times. The gene calls are TRBV9 and TRBJ2-7, with a weak D call TRBD2 (6 bases). This CDR3 contains 13 residues. Germline assignment: CDR1 SGDLS and CDR2 YYNGEE. Trimming left V 4 bases short and J 3 bases short, with 11 bases between. CDR3 nucleotide sequence: TGTGCCAGCAGCTCATCGGAGGGCTACGAGCAGTACTTC. Encoded protein: CASSSSEGYEQYF.

This clonotype occurred a few times. The chain combines TRBV27 with TRBJ2-1; 11 positions match TRBD2. Germline CDR1 reads MNHEY; CDR2 reads SMNVEV (reference sequence). The CDR3 is made up of 16 amino acids. V lost 6 bases, J lost 9 bases, and 13 bases stayed unmatched. Here the CDR3 reads CASSLGFGLAGLEQFF. Written as DNA, the CDR3 is TGTGCCAGCAGCTTGGGGTTTGGACTAGCGGGCCTTGAGCAGTTCTTC.

In this sample, this clonotype turned up a few times. The genes are TRBV2 and TRBJ2-5, with TRBD2 matching 12 bases. Germline CDR1 and CDR2: SNHLY and FYNNEI. V trimming: 9 bases; J trimming: 7 bases; junction bases outside the gene matches: 9. The CDR3 loop spans 14 amino acids. CDR3 amino acids: CARTRLAGEGTQYF. The DNA for the CDR3 is TGTGCCAGGACCAGACTAGCGGGAGAAGGGACCCAGTACTTC.

In this sample, this clonotype turned up many times. The chain employs TRBV5-1 and TRBJ2-7; 13 bases align to TRBD2. Germline V gene data show CDR1 as SGHRS and CDR2 as YFSETQ. Unmatched junction bases numbered 6, after V lost 4 bases and J lost 2 bases. The CDR3 extends over 16 amino acids. The CDR3 spells CASSQGLAGFAYEQYF. CDR3 in DNA: TGCGCCAGCAGCCAGGGACTAGCGGGATTTGCCTACGAGCAGTACTTC.

This clonotype was seen only a few times. The chain links TRBV29-1 to TRBJ1-1; D is unclear. The V gene lost 7 bases and the J gene lost 4 bases, with 13 bases spanning the gap. The length of the CDR3 is 12 residues. CDR1 and CDR2 from the germline V gene are SQVTM and ANQGSEA. CDR3 nucleotide sequence: TGCAGCGCTACCTGGGAGAGCACTGAAGCTTTCTTT. Its translation is CSATWESTEAFF.

This chain links TRBV5-1 with TRBJ2-7, with 9 bases aligning to TRBD2. Germline CDR1 reads SGHRS; CDR2 reads YFSETQ. This CDR3 comprises 16 residues. J lost 5 bases, V lost 2 bases, and 11 bases had no gene match. The CDR3 loop reads CASSFTSGHTADEQYF. The CDR3 DNA follows: TGCGCCAGCAGCTTTACTAGCGGGCACACTGCTGACGAGCAGTACTTC.

This clonotype was recorded a few times. The chain links TRBV10-2 to TRBJ1-2; possibly TRBD1 for D (6 bases). With 2 bases removed from V and 3 bases from J, the gap between germline ends came to 16 bases. This CDR3 region has 16 residues. Germline CDR1 WSHSY, CDR2 SAAADI. DNA of the CDR3: TGCGCCAGCAGTGAGCTACGGGGGCCGAAGGACTATGGCTACACCTTC. Its translation: CASSELRGPKDYGYTF.

This clonotype was picked up a small number of times. This rearrangement joins TRBV7-2 to TRBJ2-1; TRBD2 aligns across 9 bases. Germline V gives CDR1 SGHTA, CDR2 FQGNSA. The CDR3 is 16 residues long. Germline trimming cut 1 base from V and 5 bases from J; bases unmatched to any gene: 6. The CDR3 protein is CASSLVGGRADNEQFF. In nucleotides, the CDR3 is TGTGCCAGCAGCTTAGTCGGCGGGAGGGCCGACAATGAGCAGTTCTTC.

This clonotype has more than one count but fewer than ten. The CDR3 DNA is TGCAGTGCTAGAGTACTCTTTCCAAACTATGGCTACACCTTC. Translating it yields CSARVLFPNYGYTF. The J gene is TRBJ1-2, the V gene TRBV20-1; no definite D call. Germline V CDR1 and CDR2: DFQATT, SNEGSKA (reference sequence). The CDR3 consists of 14 residues. V was trimmed by 1 base and J by 2 bases, leaving 11 bases between them.

This clonotype has a handful of counts. The chain links TRBV29-1 to TRBJ2-2; no reliable D call. Looked up from germline, CDR1 is SQVTM and CDR2 is ANQGSEA. Between the trimmed V and J ends, which lost 6 bases and 9 bases, there was a span of 14 bases. This CDR3 region has 12 residues. CDR3 sequence reads: CSVELDGRELFF. CDR3 in DNA: TGCAGCGTGGAACTGGACGGCCGGGAGCTGTTTTTT.

This clonotype was observed a handful of times. The genes are TRBV20-1 and TRBJ2-7; 10 bases align to TRBD2. The germline CDR1 and CDR2 sequences are DFQATT and SNEGSKA (reference sequence). The length of the CDR3 is 13 residues. The trim removed 6 bases at V and 6 bases at J, leaving 8 bases unmatched. The chain's CDR3 is CSALPGTSAEQYF. In nucleotides, the CDR3 is TGCAGTGCGCTGCCCGGGACTAGCGCCGAGCAGTACTTC.

The J gene is TRBJ2-1, the V gene TRBV7-9, with 10 bases aligning to TRBD2. The ends lost 4 bases at V and 8 bases at J; junction bases unmatched: 11. Germline CDR1 SEHNR, CDR2 FQNEAQ (reference sequence). The CDR3 is 16 residues long. CDR3 region: CASSYTKASGSYEQFF. CDR3 coding DNA: TGTGCCAGCAGCTACACCAAGGCTAGCGGGAGTTATGAGCAGTTCTTC. The entire variable domain, with the rest obtained from reference TRBV7-9 and TRBJ2-1, is as follows: DTGVSQNPRHKITKRGQNVTFRCDPISEHNRLYWYRQTLGQGPEFLTYFQNEAQLEKSRLLSDRFSAERPKGSFSTLEIQRTEQGDSAMYLCASSYTKASGSYEQFFGPGTRLTVL.

This clonotype has just a few counts. The chain joins TRBV7-6 to TRBJ2-1; TRBD2 agrees at 11 bases. Germline V gene data show CDR1 as SGHVS and CDR2 as FNYEAQ. The CDR3 has 15 amino acids. V lost 4 bases and J lost 8; bases outside the gene matches: 7. CDR3 in amino acids: CASSYTSGSGDEQFF. The CDR3 nucleotides are TGTGCCAGCAGCTACACTAGCGGGAGTGGGGATGAGCAGTTCTTC.

This clonotype was seen a handful of times. V usage is TRBV4-3 and J usage is TRBJ1-5, with D possibly being TRBD1 (5 bases). CDR3 length equals 14 residues. Looked up from germline, CDR1 is LGHNA and CDR2 is YSLEER. Trimming left V 0 bases short and J 9 bases short, with 12 bases between. The CDR3 DNA follows: TGCGCCAGCAGCCAAGATGGAGGGGAGGGGCCCCAGCATTTT. It is translated as CASSQDGGEGPQHF.